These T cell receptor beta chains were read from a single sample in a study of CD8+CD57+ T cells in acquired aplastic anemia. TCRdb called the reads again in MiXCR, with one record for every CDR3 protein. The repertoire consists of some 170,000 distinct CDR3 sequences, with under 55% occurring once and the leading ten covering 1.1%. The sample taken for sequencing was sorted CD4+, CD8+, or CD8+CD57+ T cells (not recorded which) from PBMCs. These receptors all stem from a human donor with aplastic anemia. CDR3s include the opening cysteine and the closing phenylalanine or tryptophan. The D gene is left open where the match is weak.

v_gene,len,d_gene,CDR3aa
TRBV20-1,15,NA,CSASESSIHTDTQYF
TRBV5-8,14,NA,CASSLGHASYEQYF
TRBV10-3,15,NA,CAISSTPGHNYERYF
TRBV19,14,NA,CASSKMGQNTEAFF
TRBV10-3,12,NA,CAISEVDQPQHF
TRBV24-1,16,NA,CATSPTSYANTGELFF
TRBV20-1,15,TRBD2,CSARGQLAGVNEQFF
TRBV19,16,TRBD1,CASSIFPGQGNTEAFF
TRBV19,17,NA,CASKKQGEVSSGNTIYF
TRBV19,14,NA,CASNPGGVSYEQYF
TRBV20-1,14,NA,CSARFPGLRTEAFF
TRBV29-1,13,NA,CSVEEPDLRGYTF
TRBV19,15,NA,CASSTRAMGNTEAFF
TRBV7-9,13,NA,CASSRTTNTEAFF
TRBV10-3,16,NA,CASSYSWAFSSEKLFF
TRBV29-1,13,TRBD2,CSTKREGSDEQYF
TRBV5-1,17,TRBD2,CASSLALAGGRTDTQYF
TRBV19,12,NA,CASRAGHSPLHF
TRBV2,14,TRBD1,CASRDRGYGNTIYF
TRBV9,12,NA,CASSQWGSEQYF
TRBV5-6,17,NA,CASSLSGSSPGGYEQYF
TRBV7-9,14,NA,CASSLYRNTGELFF
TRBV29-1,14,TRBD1,CSVVEGQDNYGYTF
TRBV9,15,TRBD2,CASSVRSGGSETQYF
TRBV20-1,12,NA,CSARTTNQPQHF
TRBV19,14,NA,CASSIENPGAPLHF
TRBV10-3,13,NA,CAISWAMNTEAFF
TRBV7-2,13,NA,CASSPWTVNTIYF
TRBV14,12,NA,CASSQAGGEQYF
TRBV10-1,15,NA,CANTDADVLSYEQYF
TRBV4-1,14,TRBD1,CASSSRTGGGEQYF
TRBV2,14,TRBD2,CASSGGTSYNEQFF
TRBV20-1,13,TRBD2,CSARGGSYNEQFF
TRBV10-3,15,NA,CAISETRAGWSPLHF
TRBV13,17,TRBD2,CASSLDRAGGLIVTQYF
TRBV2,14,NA,CASSELQDTGELFF
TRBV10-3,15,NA,CAIEAGGAANYGYTF
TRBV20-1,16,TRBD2,CSATKLAGGSTDTQYF
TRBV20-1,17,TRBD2,CSARERLAGRGYNEQFF
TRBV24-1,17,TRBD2,CATSDPPTSGGRGEQYF